The 30 T cell receptor beta chains given below trace back to one sample, sequenced in a study of liver allograft versus peripheral blood T cells. Across the study: The authors compared T cell receptor repertoires in transplanted livers with those in the peripheral blood of recipients.

TCRdb re-analysed the reads in MiXCR, keeping a single row per CDR3 protein. The data contain over 10,000 distinct CDR3 sequences, roughly 18% of them seen just once; the ten biggest clones take up about 2%. These receptors all come from a human patient who had a liver transplant. Some of these T cells may belong to the graft donor.

The chain links TRBV28 to TRBJ2-3; D ambiguous. Trimming stripped 3 bases from V and 0 bases from J, with 4 bases between. In germline, CDR1 is MDHEN, CDR2 SYDVKM. The CDR3 covers 13 residues. CDR3 region: CASSLPSTDTQYF. In nucleotides, the CDR3 is TGTGCCAGCAGTTTGCCTAGCACAGATACGCAGTATTTT.

Sample share makes this clonotype medium-sized. The V and J genes are TRBV18 and TRBJ2-1, with no clear D. The V end was cut by 2 bases, the J end by 2 bases, with 7 bases between. Germline lookup yields CDR1 KGHSH and CDR2 LQKENI. The CDR3 has 14 amino acids. CDR3 amino acids: CASSPRATYNEQFF. CDR3 DNA: TGTGCCAGCTCACCAAGGGCCACCTACAATGAGCAGTTCTTC.

On this clonotype itself: This may come from a read error, since a much larger clone is one base off. CDR3 DNA: TGTGCCTGGAACCAGATGCACACCGGGGAGCTGATTTTT. It is translated as CAWNQMHTGELIF. The chain combines TRBV30 with TRBJ2-2, with D tentatively TRBD2 (5 bases). The germline V gene has CDR1 GTSNPN and CDR2 SVGIG (reference sequence). CDR3 length: 13 amino acids.

This clonotype is termed medium-sized. This rearrangement joins TRBV6-6 to TRBJ1-2, with a weak D call TRBD1 (6 bases). Germline CDR1 and CDR2: MNHNY and SVGAGI (reference sequence). V was clipped by 7 bases and J by 4 bases, with 10 bases between them. The CDR3 covers 12 residues. CDR3 loop: CASTGQSYGYTF. CDR3 sequence (DNA): TGTGCCAGCACCGGACAGAGCTATGGCTACACCTTC.

Only a few counts were recorded for this clonotype. The chain carries TRBV6-1 and TRBJ2-7; D is perhaps TRBD1 or TRBD2 (6 bases each). Germline CDR1 reads MNHNS; CDR2 reads SASEGT. The CDR3 is 15 residues long. V was trimmed by 5 bases and J by 0 bases, leaving 14 bases between them. The CDR3 DNA is TGTGCCAGCAGTCAACGGGGGCTTAGCTCCTACGAGCAGTACTTC. It encodes CASSQRGLSSYEQYF.

By sample share, this clonotype is medium-sized. At one boundary the junction diverges from the germline segment, which might be a read error. The gene calls are TRBV6-5 and TRBJ2-1; D possibly uses TRBD1 or TRBD2 (5 bases each). Germline CDR1 reads MNHEY; CDR2 reads SVGAGI. There are 16 residues in the CDR3. The CDR3 DNA reads TGTGCCAGCAGCTACCAACCGGGACGGAGCATTAATGTGCAGTTCTTC. This sequence encodes CASSYQPGRSINVQFF.

This clonotype was seen ten or more times. The CDR3 coding sequence is TGTGCCAGTAGTAGGGACAGGGTGAACACTGAAGCTTTCTTT. Translating it yields CASSRDRVNTEAFF. The chain couples TRBV19 to TRBJ1-1, with 9 nucleotides matching TRBD1. The germline CDR1 and CDR2 sequences are LNHDA and SQIVND (reference sequence). The V gene end was trimmed by 4 bases and the J gene end by 0 bases; junction bases not matched to a gene: 0. CDR3 length equals 14 residues.

This clonotype is classed as medium-sized. The CDR3 loop is CASSLGGGGYTF. In DNA, the CDR3 is TGTGCCAGCAGTTTAGGAGGAGGTGGCTACACCTTC. This chain connects TRBV6-2 or TRBV6-3 to TRBJ1-2; D ambiguous. Trimming removed 4 bases at V and 7 bases at J, with 10 bases between. CDR1 is MNHEY, CDR2 SVGEGT, per germline. CDR3 length: 12 amino acids.

This clonotype has ten or more counts. The rearrangement joins TRBV28 to TRBJ2-7, with 10 bases identical to TRBD1. This CDR3 is built from 16 residues. V lost 4 bases and J lost 0; bases outside the gene matches: 6. Germline CDR1 and CDR2: MDHEN and SYDVKM. CDR3 amino acids: CASSSRGQGSSYEQYF. The CDR3 region has the DNA TGTGCCAGCAGTTCCCGGGGACAGGGGAGCTCCTACGAGCAGTACTTC.

The table lists this clonotype with many counts. The chain has TRBV19 and TRBJ2-2; D is undetermined. V was trimmed by 4 bases and J by 5 bases, leaving 14 bases between them. Germline V lookup: CDR1 LNHDA, CDR2 SQIVND (reference sequence). There are 15 residues in the CDR3. CDR3 in amino acids: CASSNGLVGTGELFF. The CDR3 DNA follows: TGTGCCAGTAGTAATGGGTTAGTAGGGACCGGGGAGCTGTTTTTT.

This clonotype has a handful of counts. This rearrangement joins TRBV28 to TRBJ2-1; possible D gene TRBD2, 6 bases. CDR1 is MDHEN, CDR2 SYDVKM, per germline. Trimming cost V 8 bases and J 4 bases, with 18 bases left between them. The CDR3 spans 15 residues. CDR3 nucleotide sequence: TGTGCCAGCTCACCCCGGATTAGCGGTTACAATGAGCAGTTCTTC. This codes for CASSPRISGYNEQFF.

By proportion, this clonotype is medium-sized. The chain carries TRBV19 and TRBJ2-2, with D perhaps matching TRBD1 (6 bases). This CDR3 region has 17 residues. Germline loops: CDR1 LNHDA, CDR2 SQIVND (reference sequence). Trimming pared 4 bases from V and 3 bases from J, leaving 18 bases between. The CDR3 region is CASSTNNRERDTGELFF. Here the CDR3 DNA reads TGTGCCAGTAGTACCAACAACAGGGAACGGGACACCGGGGAGCTGTTTTTT.

Remarks on this clonotype: Since the CDR3 does not end with the conserved phenylalanine or tryptophan, this likely comes from a read error. This CDR3 reads CASSRWDLQGRTGNYGYTS. The CDR3 DNA sequence: TGTGCCAGCAGCCGCTGGGACTTACAGGGGAGAACCGGAAACTATGGCTACACCTCC. V and J are TRBV3-1 and TRBJ1-2, with 7 bases fitting TRBD1. The CDR3 sequence is 19 residues long. The V segment lost 4 bases and the J segment 2 bases; nucleotides outside the gene matches: 19. The germline V gene encodes CDR1 LGHDT and CDR2 YNNKEL (reference sequence).

This clonotype is termed large. The chain is built from TRBV27 and TRBJ1-3; no clear D. Trimming shortened V by 3 bases and J by 2 bases, and 8 bases separated the two germline ends. The CDR3 consists of 14 residues. Germline loops: CDR1 MNHEY, CDR2 SMNVEV (reference sequence). The CDR3 nucleotides are TGTGCCAGCAGTTTGACCATTACTGGAAACACCATATATTTT. This encodes CASSLTITGNTIYF.

This clonotype is judged medium-sized. The rearrangement joins TRBV13 to TRBJ2-6, with TRBD1 matching 7 bases. Unmatched junction bases numbered 2, after V lost 0 bases and J lost 0 bases. Per germline, CDR1 PRHDT and CDR2 FYEKMQ (reference sequence). The CDR3 runs 17 residues. CDR3 sequence: CASSLGTGTSGANVLTF. The CDR3 coding sequence is TGTGCCAGCAGCTTAGGGACAGGGACCTCTGGGGCCAACGTCCTGACTTTC. Variable domain in full (rest from reference TRBV13 and TRBJ2-6): AAGVIQSPRHLIKEKRETATLKCYPIPRHDTVYWYQQGPGQDPQFLISFYEKMQSDKGSIPDRFSAQQFSDYHSELNMSSLELGDSALYFCASSLGTGTSGANVLTFGAGSRLTVL.

This clonotype is medium-sized within its sample. This chain links TRBV19 with TRBJ1-2; D not certain. Germline CDR1 reads LNHDA; CDR2 reads SQIVND (reference sequence). The CDR3 extends over 12 amino acids. Trimming took off 6 bases at V and 4 bases at J, with 9 bases between the two ends. This CDR3 is CASSTEFYGYTF. DNA for the CDR3: TGTGCCAGTAGCACAGAGTTCTATGGCTACACCTTC.

This clonotype is termed medium-sized. J is TRBJ1-4 and V is TRBV29-1; maybe TRBD1 (6 bases). V was cut by 7 bases and J by 4 bases, with 10 bases left in between. Germline-derived CDR1 and CDR2 are SQVTM and ANQGSEA. This CDR3 contains 12 residues. The CDR3 region has the DNA TGCAGCGCCGGGACACGTAATGAAAAACTGTTTTTT. It encodes CSAGTRNEKLFF.

The chain couples TRBV7-9 to TRBJ2-5; no definite D call. V was clipped by 3 bases and J by 4 bases, with 6 bases between them. The CDR3 is 12 amino acids. Germline values: CDR1 SEHNR, CDR2 FQNEAQ (reference sequence). DNA of the CDR3: TGTGCCAGCAGCTTCGGTGGAGAGACCCAGTACTTC. Translating it yields CASSFGGETQYF.

V and J are TRBV28 and TRBJ1-3; the D is unclear. CDR1 is MDHEN, CDR2 SYDVKM, per germline. The V and J ends lost 2 bases and 0 bases respectively, with 14 bases between them. The CDR3 has 17 amino acids. The CDR3 DNA is TGTGCCAGCAGTTTAAATGGACGTACCTTCTCTGGAAACACCATATATTTT. It yields the protein CASSLNGRTFSGNTIYF.

This clonotype has a handful of counts. This chain joins TRBV9 and TRBJ2-7; TRBD2 matches at 13 bases. Looked up from germline, CDR1 is SGDLS and CDR2 is YYNGEE. With 2 bases clipped from V and 3 bases from J, the junction kept 2 bases outside the gene matches. The CDR3 sequence is 15 residues long. CDR3 in amino acids: CASSVGLAGDYEQYF. Written as DNA, the CDR3 is TGTGCCAGCAGCGTTGGACTAGCGGGAGACTACGAGCAGTACTTC.

This clonotype was recorded a few times. The rearrangement links TRBV19 to TRBJ1-1, with D maybe TRBD1 (5 bases). Deletions cut 7 bases from V and 0 bases from J, with 15 bases between. The CDR3 loop spans 15 amino acids. Per the germline V gene, CDR1 is LNHDA and CDR2 is SQIVND (reference sequence). CDR3 region: CASNQGFPMNTEAFF. The CDR3 DNA reads as TGTGCCAGTAACCAGGGTTTTCCTATGAACACTGAAGCTTTCTTT.

This clonotype is classed as medium-sized. The V and J genes are TRBV6-6 and TRBJ2-7; 7 nucleotides agree with TRBD2. The CDR3 loop spans 17 amino acids. The J segment lost 3 bases and the V segment lost 2 bases, leaving 13 bases of the junction unmatched. CDR1 and CDR2 (germline): MNHNY, SVGAGI (reference sequence). The DNA of the CDR3 is TGTGCCAGCAGTTACATCGGGGGGAAAATCGCCATCTACGAGCAGTACTTC. It translates to CASSYIGGKIAIYEQYF.

This clonotype was seen ten or more times. The chain links TRBV20-1 to TRBJ1-4; D remains unclear. Germline V gene data show CDR1 as DFQATT and CDR2 as SNEGSKA (reference sequence). V was shortened by 0 bases and J by 3 bases, with 11 bases between the two germline ends. The CDR3 is made up of 15 amino acids. This CDR3 is CSARDSGRPNEKLFF. CDR3 DNA: TGCAGTGCTAGAGATTCCGGTAGACCTAATGAAAAACTGTTTTTT.

V is TRBV18 and J is TRBJ2-2; tentatively, D is TRBD1 (6 bases). The CDR3 extends over 15 amino acids. From germline, CDR1 is KGHSH and CDR2 LQKENI. Trimming shortened V by 4 bases and J by 2 bases, and 11 bases separated the two germline ends. This chain's CDR3 is CASSRGTPNTGELFF. CDR3 DNA sequence: TGTGCCAGCTCACGAGGGACACCCAACACCGGGGAGCTGTTTTTT. Full variable domain (outside the CDR3, taken from reference TRBV18 and TRBJ2-2): NAGVMQNPRHLVRRRGQEARLRCSPMKGHSHVYWYRQLPEEGLKFMVYLQKENIIDESGMPKERFSAEFPKEGPSILRIQQVVRGDSAAYFCASSRGTPNTGELFFGEGSRLTVL.

V usage is TRBV20-1 and J usage is TRBJ1-2; tentatively, D is TRBD1 (6 bases). The germline V gene has CDR1 DFQATT and CDR2 SNEGSKA (reference sequence). This CDR3 spans 12 amino acids. Trimming shortened V by 7 bases and J by 7 bases, and 16 bases separated the two germline ends. CDR3 region: CSVRDIRFGYTF. CDR3 coding DNA: TGCAGTGTCCGGGACATCCGGTTTGGCTACACCTTC.

This clonotype was observed a handful of times. V gene TRBV19 combines with J gene TRBJ1-1; possible D gene TRBD1, 5 bases. The ends were cut back, 5 bases at V and 4 bases at J, with 14 bases in the middle. The germline gives CDR1 LNHDA, CDR2 SQIVND (reference sequence). The CDR3 length is 14 residues. CDR3 region: CASSAYGGSTEAFF. CDR3 bases: TGTGCCAGTAGTGCATATGGGGGGAGCACTGAAGCTTTCTTT.

This clonotype ranks as medium-sized. The V gene is TRBV15, the J gene TRBJ1-5; possibly TRBD1 for D (5 bases). V lost 1 base to trimming and J lost 6 bases, with 13 bases between them. Per germline, CDR1 LNHNV and CDR2 YYDKDF (reference sequence). This CDR3 is built from 15 residues. Here the CDR3 reads CATSRVRGSPQPQHF. CDR3 nucleotides: TGTGCCACCAGCAGAGTAAGGGGTTCCCCTCAGCCCCAGCATTTT.

This clonotype was seen more than once but under ten times. The chain couples TRBV14 to TRBJ2-7; D is unresolved. The V end lost 4 bases, the J end lost 3 bases, and 4 bases lay between the germline ends. CDR1 is SGHDN, CDR2 FVKESK, per germline. The CDR3 extends over 11 amino acids. The CDR3 region has the DNA TGTGCCAGCAGCCTGAACTACGAGCAGTACTTC. Translation gives CASSLNYEQYF.

This clonotype is categorized as medium-sized. V and J are TRBV29-1 and TRBJ1-3; D unresolved. Between the trimmed V and J ends, which lost 7 bases and 0 bases, there was a span of 16 bases. This CDR3 spans 15 amino acids. Germline values: CDR1 SQVTM, CDR2 ANQGSEA. This CDR3 reads CSAKLGKGSGNTIYF. The DNA of the CDR3 is TGCAGCGCCAAACTTGGGAAGGGCTCTGGAAACACCATATATTTT.

Regarding this clonotype: A far larger clone is just one base off, so this is likely a read error. The rearrangement links TRBV27 to TRBJ1-2; the D gene is possibly TRBD1 (5 bases). CDR3 length: 14 residues. Between the trimmed V and J ends, which lost 5 bases and 5 bases, there was a span of 15 bases. Per the germline V gene, CDR1 is MNHEY and CDR2 is SMNVEV (reference sequence). For the CDR3, the DNA is TGTGCCAGCAGTGAAGACGGGGGGGTGTATGGCTACACCTTC. Translation: CASSEDGGVYGYTF.